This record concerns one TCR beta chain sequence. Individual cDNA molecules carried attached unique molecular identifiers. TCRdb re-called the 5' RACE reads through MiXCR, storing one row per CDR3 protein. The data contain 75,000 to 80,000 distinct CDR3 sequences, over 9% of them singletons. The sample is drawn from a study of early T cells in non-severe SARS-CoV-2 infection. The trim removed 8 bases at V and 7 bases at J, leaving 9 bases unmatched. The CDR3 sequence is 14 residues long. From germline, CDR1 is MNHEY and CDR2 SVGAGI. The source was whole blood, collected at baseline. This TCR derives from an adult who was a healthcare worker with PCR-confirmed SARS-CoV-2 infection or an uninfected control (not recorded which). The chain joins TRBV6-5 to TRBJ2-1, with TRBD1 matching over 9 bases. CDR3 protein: CASVRDRANNEQFF. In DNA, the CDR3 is TGTGCCAGCGTCCGGGACAGGGCAAATAATGAGCAGTTCTTC.